This TCR beta chain was found in a study of blood T cell repertoires in COVID-19. For the study at large: Acute-phase and convalescent COVID-19 samples originated in the United States, Italy and Spain. PBMCs, B-cell-depleted T cells, or T cells were the source of the cDNA or gDNA that made up the material.

Per the study methods: Cell counts per sample came from amplifying reference gene primers. The repertoire was sequenced with immunoSEQ multiplex PCR; TCRdb's copy has only in-frame clones and lacks some. V, J and clone size were drawn from that table, and D and trimming were deduced from the DNA. This table holds tens of thousands of clones, 60% to 85% found once. The CDR3 has 16 amino acids. The TCR was taken from a woman over 75 with active or convalescent COVID-19. Sequencing input: peripheral blood. V gene TRBV12-2 combines with J gene TRBJ2-1; the D segment call TRBD2 is taken from the table without a DNA check. TRBV12-2 corresponds to a pseudogene. DNA for the CDR3: TGTGCAAGTCGCCCACCCCTTGGCGGGAGTTACAATGAGCAGTTCTTC. It specifies CASRPPLGGSYNEQFF.